These T cell receptor beta chains were read from a single sample in a study of vaccination effects on CD4 cells after COVID-19. These receptors have no identified antigens. Profiling relied on immunoSEQ multiplex PCR, and the TCRdb table lists in-frame clones only, not all of them. Of around 66,000 clones listed, roughly 75% are singletons. The specimen was CD4+ T cells from PBMCs cultured with HCoV-OC43 spike peptides, collected before COVID-19 vaccination. These TCRs come from a human donor who received a COVID-19 vaccine. Each CDR3 is given with its conserved first and last residue. The order of the fields is D gene, V gene, clone size, J gene, CDR3 DNA, CDR3 protein. A D gene is named only where the DNA matches it firmly. Where a row states a size, it is once, few, many or the class of an expanded clone; other rows omit it.

>TRBD2|TRBV7-3|NA|TRBJ2-1
TGTGCCAGCAGCCCTAGCGGGGGGACCTACAATGAGCAGTTCTTC
CASSPSGGTYNEQFF
>NA|TRBV27|NA|TRBJ1-5
TGTGCCAGCAGGGCGACAGGATCGTACAATCAGCCCCAGCATTTT
CASRATGSYNQPQHF
>TRBD1|TRBV19|NA|TRBJ1-4
TGTGCCAGTAGTACCTCCGGGACAGGGGGTGAAAAACTGTTTTTT
CASSTSGTGGEKLFF
>NA|TRBV5-4|few|TRBJ1-4
TGTGCCAGCAGCTTGTATGGACCCACTAATGAAAAACTGTTTTTT
CASSLYGPTNEKLFF
>NA|TRBV29-1|NA|TRBJ1-1
TGCAGCGTTGATGTGGAGGGGATTAACACTGAAGCTTTCTTT
CSVDVEGINTEAFF
>TRBD2|TRBV2|NA|TRBJ2-1
TGTGCCAGCATCGGAGAGCTAGCGGGGCGTAATGAGCAGTTCTTC
CASIGELAGRNEQFF
>NA|TRBV19|NA|TRBJ1-2
TGTGCCAGTAGTATGCTGGGGGCTAACTATGGCTACACCTTC
CASSMLGANYGYTF
>NA|TRBV5-1|NA|TRBJ1-4
TGCGCCAGCAGTTCGGGCCTCCCTGATGAAAAACTGTTTTTT
CASSSGLPDEKLFF
>TRBD1|TRBV10-3|NA|TRBJ1-2
TGTGCCACCAACCAGGGGGGTGGCTACACCTTC
CATNQGGGYTF
>NA|TRBV25-1|few|TRBJ1-2
TGTGCCAGCAGCCCCGCAGGCGGCTATGGCTACACCTTC
CASSPAGGYGYTF
>NA|TRBV19|few|TRBJ1-1
TGTGCCAGTAGTGCGCCCCAGGGGACGCATAAGAACACTGAAGCTTTCTTT
CASSAPQGTHKNTEAFF
>NA|TRBV6-5|NA|TRBJ1-2
TGTGCCAGCAGCCTAGACACTTACTATGGCTACACCTTC
CASSLDTYYGYTF
>NA|TRBV12-3/TRBV12-4|NA|TRBJ1-1
TGTGCCAGTTTGGGGGGGGTTGGGGCTGAAGCTTTCTTT
CASLGGVGAEAFF
>NA|TRBV3-1/TRBV3-2|NA|TRBJ1-5
TGTGCCAGCAGCCAAGGTACGAGGGGTCAGCCCCAGCATTTT
CASSQGTRGQPQHF
>TRBD1|TRBV9|medium-sized|TRBJ2-5
TGTGCCAGCACCATGGGACAGGGCGGGGAGACCCAGTACTTC
CASTMGQGGETQYF
>NA|TRBV6-5|NA|TRBJ1-5
TGTGCCAGCAAATCGGCAGGGGTGGGCAATCAGCCCCAGCATTTT
CASKSAGVGNQPQHF
>NA|TRBV6-4|NA|TRBJ1-2
TGTGCCAGCGAGGCCCGCGGAGGGGATGGCTACACCTTC
CASEARGGDGYTF
>TRBD1|TRBV10-3|few|TRBJ1-3
TGTGCCATCAGTGACCCGGGACAGACCTACCCTTACTCTGGAAACACCATATATTTT
CAISDPGQTYPYSGNTIYF
>TRBD1|TRBV7-9|NA|TRBJ2-5
TGTGCCAGCAGCTTGGGACAGGGAGACGAGACCCAGTACTTC
CASSLGQGDETQYF
>TRBD1|TRBV14|NA|TRBJ1-1
TGTGCCAGCAGCCGACACAGGGGGCGGAACACTGAAGCTTTCTTT
CASSRHRGRNTEAFF
>NA|TRBV28|few|TRBJ1-1
TGTGCCAGCAGTTATACAGAGAACACTGAAGCTTTCTTT
CASSYTENTEAFF
>TRBD1|TRBV28|once|TRBJ2-5
TGTGCCAGCAGTATGAAGACAGGGAGCCAAGAGACCCAGTACTTC
CASSMKTGSQETQYF
>NA|TRBV29-1|NA|TRBJ2-4
TGCAGCGTTGATCATTATGACATTCAGTACTTC
CSVDHYDIQYF
>TRBD2|TRBV28|NA|TRBJ2-1
TGTGCCAGCAACTCACCGTTCCCCCGGACTAGCGGGGGCTACAATGAGCAGTTCTTC
CASNSPFPRTSGGYNEQFF
>TRBD2|TRBV7-3|NA|TRBJ2-3
TGTGCCAGCAGCTACCTAGCGGGGGGGCCCACAGATACGCAGTATTTT
CASSYLAGGPTDTQYF
>TRBD1|TRBV7-2|once|TRBJ2-2
TGTGCCAGCAGTAGGGGGACAGGAGGGAGCGGGGAGCTGTTTTTT
CASSRGTGGSGELFF
>NA|TRBV6-4|few|TRBJ1-1
TGTGCCAGCAGTGAAGGCGGGGGGACCGAAGCTTTCTTT
CASSEGGGTEAFF
>TRBD2|TRBV5-1|NA|TRBJ2-2
TGCGCCAGCAGCTTGGGGTTAGCGGGGACGAACACCGGGGAGCTGTTTTTT
CASSLGLAGTNTGELFF
>NA|TRBV15|NA|TRBJ2-2
TGTGCCACCAGCAGAGAAGGGTACGACACCGGGGAGCTGTTTTTT
CATSREGYDTGELFF
>TRBD1|TRBV30|once|TRBJ2-1
TGTGCCTGGAGTCCCCGGGACAGGGTCCGGGGCTCCTACAATGAGCAGTTCTTC
CAWSPRDRVRGSYNEQFF
>NA|TRBV12-5|NA|TRBJ2-2
TGTGCTAGTGGTTTGGGGGTTGGCACCGGGGAGCTGTTTTTT
CASGLGVGTGELFF
>TRBD1|TRBV19|NA|TRBJ1-5
TGTGCCAGTAGGCCCGGACAGGGGTTGCGAAGCAATCAGCCCCAGCATTTT
CASRPGQGLRSNQPQHF
>NA|TRBV3-1/TRBV3-2|few|TRBJ2-4
TGTGCCAGCAGCCAGGGAAAAAACATTCAGTACTTC
CASSQGKNIQYF
>TRBD2|TRBV2|NA|TRBJ2-5
TGTGCCAGCAGCGCCGAGGGGACTAGGTCTGAGACCCAGTACTTC
CASSAEGTRSETQYF
>NA|TRBV7-2|once|TRBJ1-3
TGTGCCAGCAGCACATTCAGGCCAGTCTCTGGAAACACCATATATTTT
CASSTFRPVSGNTIYF
>NA|TRBV19|NA|TRBJ1-2
TGTGCCAGTAGGGAGACAGGCATCCCCTATGGCTACACCTTC
CASRETGIPYGYTF
>NA|TRBV7-8|NA|TRBJ1-4
TGTGCCAGCAGCACCCGACAGTCCGATAATGAAAAACTGTTTTTT
CASSTRQSDNEKLFF
>NA|TRBV3-1/TRBV3-2|NA|TRBJ1-1
TGTGCCAGCAGCCAAGAAGGCTATCGGGGGAACACTGAAGCTTTCTTT
CASSQEGYRGNTEAFF
>NA|TRBV19|NA|TRBJ2-1
TGTGCCAGTAGTCCCTGGACAGTTTACAATGAGCAGTTCTTC
CASSPWTVYNEQFF
>NA|TRBV3-1/TRBV3-2|NA|TRBJ1-4
TGTGCCAGCAGCCTCCGGACAATTAATGAAAAACTGTTTTTT
CASSLRTINEKLFF
>NA|TRBV28|NA|TRBJ1-6
TGTGCCAGCGGAGGACGGAGCTCCTATAATTCACCCCTCCACTTT
CASGGRSSYNSPLHF
>NA|TRBV7-2|NA|TRBJ2-3
TGTGCCAGCAGTTCCACAGCGGAGAGTACGCAGTATTTT
CASSSTAESTQYF
>NA|TRBV19|NA|TRBJ1-2
TGTGCCAGTAGTAGACTTACTCTCTATGGCTACACCTTC
CASSRLTLYGYTF
>NA|TRBV5-1|medium-sized|TRBJ1-1
TGCGCCAGCAGCTCGGGCCTCAGGGGCACTGAAGCTTTCTTT
CASSSGLRGTEAFF
>TRBD1|TRBV7-2|few|TRBJ2-3
TGTGCCAGCAGCTTAGGGGGGACAGGGGGCGCAGATACGCAGTATTTT
CASSLGGTGGADTQYF
>NA|TRBV5-4|NA|TRBJ1-6
TGTGCCAGCGGCCTGGACCGGAGGGGGGCGAGTTATTCACCCCTCCACTTT
CASGLDRRGASYSPLHF
>NA|TRBV5-1|few|TRBJ1-1
TGCGCCAGCAGCTTGATTTCCGGCACTGAAGCTTTCTTT
CASSLISGTEAFF
>TRBD1|TRBV28|NA|TRBJ1-1
TGTGCCAGCAGAGAATGGACAGGGAGGTACACTGAAGCTTTCTTT
CASREWTGRYTEAFF
>NA|TRBV28|NA|TRBJ2-2
TGTGCCAGCAGTTTTACGGGGCTAACCGGGGAGCTGTTTTTT
CASSFTGLTGELFF